These 22 T cell receptor beta chains originate from one sample sequenced in a study of cytomegalovirus exposure and HLA in healthy donors. Profiling relied on immunoSEQ multiplex PCR, and the TCRdb table lists in-frame clones only, not all of them. The profile shows more than 140,000 clones, 70% to 90% of them singletons. The sample was PBMCs. The receptors come from a woman aged 18 to 35 in good health and CMV-seropositive.

The J gene is TRBJ2-3, the V gene TRBV7-8; 11 nucleotides line up with TRBD2. This CDR3 is 16 amino acids long. V shed 5 bases and J 2 bases; nucleotides not matched to a gene: 6. The germline CDR1 and CDR2 sequences are SGHVS and FQNEAQ. This CDR3 reads CASSGRLAGITDTQYF. The CDR3 nucleotides are TGTGCCAGCAGCGGAAGACTAGCGGGGATCACAGATACGCAGTATTTT.

In its sample, this clone was seen a few times. CDR3 DNA sequence: TGTGCCAGCTCACCACCCGGGAGACTAGCCAAAAACATTCAGTACTTC. The encoded protein is CASSPPGRLAKNIQYF. The genes are TRBV18 and TRBJ2-4; tentative D call: TRBD2 (6 bases). V was pared by 0 bases and J by 0 bases, with 9 bases between. The CDR3 runs 16 residues. Germline CDR1 KGHSH, CDR2 LQKENI.

This clone appeared a single time. The J gene is TRBJ1-2, the V gene TRBV5-1; 9 nucleotides agree with TRBD1. The germline CDR1 and CDR2 sequences are SGHRS and YFSETQ. The trim removed 0 bases at V and 4 bases at J, leaving 4 bases unmatched. The CDR3 length is 15 residues. The CDR3 sequence is CASSLAGTGIYGYTF. Written as DNA, the CDR3 is TGCGCCAGCAGCTTGGCCGGGACAGGGATCTATGGCTACACCTTC.

This clone was detected once. V is TRBV4-3 and J is TRBJ2-1; the D gene is possibly TRBD2 (7 bases). The germline V gene encodes CDR1 LGHNA and CDR2 YSLEER. The CDR3 contains 17 residues. Trimming pared 1 base from V and 4 bases from J, leaving 17 bases between. The CDR3 loop reads CASSQGSGGLGYNEQFF. CDR3 sequence (DNA): TGCGCCAGCAGCCAAGGGTCCGGGGGGCTCGGGTACAATGAGCAGTTCTTC.

This clone was found a few times. This chain uses TRBV12-5 with TRBJ2-5; 7 bases agree with TRBD1. This CDR3 is 15 amino acids long. V lost 4 bases to trimming and J lost 2 bases; unmatched junction nucleotides: 7. Germline assignment: CDR1 LGHNT and CDR2 FRNRAP. The CDR3 region is CASGSGQLKQETQYF. CDR3 DNA: TGTGCTAGTGGTTCGGGACAGCTTAAGCAAGAGACCCAGTACTTC.

This chain links TRBV29-1 with TRBJ2-5; D uncertain. The germline V gene encodes CDR1 SQVTM and CDR2 ANQGSEA. This CDR3 comprises 11 residues. V was pared by 6 bases and J by 2 bases, with 7 bases between. CDR3 in DNA: TGCAGCGTAACTACGCAAGAGACCCAGTACTTC. Translating it yields CSVTTQETQYF.

The chain combines TRBV30 with TRBJ2-7, with TRBD2 matching 11 bases. This CDR3 spans 15 amino acids. With V trimmed by 2 bases and J by 2 bases, 5 bases remained unmatched. Per germline, CDR1 GTSNPN and CDR2 SVGIG (reference sequence). For the CDR3, the DNA is TGTGCCTGGAGTCCTAGCGGGAGGAGCACCTACGAGCAGTACTTC. Translation gives CAWSPSGRSTYEQYF.

The chain has TRBV18 and TRBJ2-3; 8 bases line up with TRBD1. The CDR3 has 18 residues. From germline, CDR1 is KGHSH and CDR2 LQKENI. J gave up 0 bases and V 3 bases, and 11 bases lay outside the gene matches. DNA of the CDR3: TGTGCCAGCTCACCCCCACCGGGACAGGATATTAGCACAGATACGCAGTATTTT. Translated, it gives CASSPPPGQDISTDTQYF.

This chain links TRBV29-1 with TRBJ2-7, with TRBD1 as a possible D gene (6 bases). CDR1 is SQVTM and CDR2 is ANQGSEA in the germline V gene. The length of the CDR3 is 14 residues. V was clipped by 6 bases and J by 1 base, with 16 bases between them. Written as DNA, the CDR3 is TGCAGCGTCCTCAGGGGCCCGACTTCCTACGAGCAGTACTTC. It yields the protein CSVLRGPTSYEQYF.

This chain links TRBV2 with TRBJ2-5; TRBD2 matches 8 bases. Germline V gives CDR1 SNHLY, CDR2 FYNNEI. This CDR3 region has 16 residues. V was clipped by 0 bases and J by 0 bases; unmatched bases: 3. The DNA of the CDR3 is TGTGCCAGCAGTGAAGCCTTTAGCGGGAACCAAGAGACCCAGTACTTC. Its protein is CASSEAFSGNQETQYF.

This rearrangement joins TRBV2 to TRBJ1-5; 7 bases fit TRBD1. The CDR3 loop spans 14 amino acids. CDR1 and CDR2 (germline): SNHLY, FYNNEI. Germline trimming cut 8 bases from V and 5 bases from J; bases unmatched to any gene: 9. CDR3 region: CASAVTGADQPQHF. As DNA, the CDR3 is TGTGCCAGCGCAGTCACAGGGGCTGATCAGCCCCAGCATTTT.

The V and J genes are TRBV11-1 and TRBJ1-2, with 7 bases identical to TRBD1. In germline, CDR1 is SGHAT, CDR2 FQDESV (reference sequence). With 5 bases clipped from V and 0 bases from J, the junction kept 3 bases outside the gene matches. The CDR3 runs to 14 residues. The CDR3, as DNA: TGTGCCAGCAGCGGGACAGTAGCTAACTATGGCTACACCTTC. Its translation is CASSGTVANYGYTF.

This rearrangement joins TRBV30 to TRBJ2-3; 11 bases line up with TRBD2. V was pared by 4 bases and J by 8 bases, with 8 bases of the junction left unmatched. The CDR3 is made up of 14 amino acids. Germline V gives CDR1 GTSNPN, CDR2 SVGIG (reference sequence). CDR3 DNA sequence: TGTGCCTGGACCGGACTAGCGGGCCGGGGTACGCAGTATTTT. Translated, it gives CAWTGLAGRGTQYF. The full variable domain, in which reference TRBV30 and TRBJ2-3 provide the parts outside the CDR3, is SQTIHQWPATLVQPVGSPLSLECTVEGTSNPNLYWYRQAAGRGLQLLFYSVGIGQISSEVPQNLSASRPQDRQFILSSKKLLLSDSGFYLCAWTGLAGRGTQYFGPGTRLTVL.

This chain links TRBV18 with TRBJ1-1; D is unclear. The CDR3 length is 14 residues. Trimming took off 2 bases at V and 6 bases at J, with 13 bases between the two ends. The germline V gene has CDR1 KGHSH and CDR2 LQKENI. This chain's CDR3 is CASSPTFGEAEAFF. CDR3 in DNA: TGTGCCAGCTCACCAACGTTCGGGGAAGCTGAAGCTTTCTTT.

This chain links TRBV7-8 with TRBJ1-4; D is unclear. Trimming left V 6 bases short and J 0 bases short, with 14 bases between. The CDR3 extends over 16 amino acids. CDR1 is SGHVS, CDR2 FQNEAQ, per germline. The CDR3 DNA reads as TGTGCCAGCAGTCCCCGAGCGGTGGCAACTAATGAAAAACTGTTTTTT. Its translation: CASSPRAVATNEKLFF.

The rearrangement uses TRBV28 and TRBJ1-1; the D is unclear. The germline V gene has CDR1 MDHEN and CDR2 SYDVKM. The CDR3 length is 12 residues. Trimming removed 3 bases from V and 12 bases from J, with 14 bases in between. The CDR3: CASSLGGPSSFF. CDR3 sequence (DNA): TGTGCCAGCAGTTTGGGAGGCCCTTCTTCTTTCTTT. Full variable domain (outside the CDR3, taken from reference TRBV28 and TRBJ1-1): DVKVTQSSRYLVKRTGEKVFLECVQDMDHENMFWYRQDPGLGLRLIYFSYDVKMKEKGDIPEGYSVSREKKERFSLILESASTNQTSMYLCASSLGGPSSFFGQGTRLTVV.

The chain is built from TRBV11-2 and TRBJ2-6; tentatively, D is TRBD1 (7 bases). The V gene's germline CDR1 is SGHAT and CDR2 FQNNGV. This CDR3 contains 15 residues. The V gene lost 5 bases and the J gene lost 2 bases, with 10 bases spanning the gap. CDR3 bases: TGTGCCAGCAGCCCCAGGGGGGCTGGGGCCAACGTCCTGACTTTC. As protein: CASSPRGAGANVLTF.

J is TRBJ2-1 and V is TRBV4-1; TRBD2 agrees at 10 bases. The V gene's germline CDR1 is MGHRA and CDR2 YSYEKL. The CDR3 runs 15 residues. V lost 6 bases to trimming and J lost 9 bases; unmatched junction nucleotides: 11. For the CDR3, the DNA is TGCGCCAGCAGAGGGCTAGCGGGAGAGAGCAGTGAGCAGTTCTTC. Protein sequence: CASRGLAGESSEQFF.

This clone was seen once. The chain carries TRBV30 and TRBJ2-3; 8 bases are shared with TRBD1. CDR1 is GTSNPN, CDR2 SVGIG, per germline (reference sequence). This CDR3 comprises 15 residues. V lost 3 bases, J lost 2 bases, and 7 bases stayed unmatched. This CDR3 reads CAWRDRTGNTDTQYF. CDR3 bases: TGTGCCTGGAGGGATCGGACAGGGAACACAGATACGCAGTATTTT.

The rearrangement links TRBV2 to TRBJ2-7; 7 nucleotides line up with TRBD1. Trimming took 4 bases from V and 5 from J; bases not matched to a gene: 11. This CDR3 comprises 15 residues. In germline, CDR1 is SNHLY, CDR2 FYNNEI. The CDR3 reads CASSVRGSILHEQYF. Written as DNA, the CDR3 is TGTGCCAGCAGTGTCAGGGGGTCCATTCTCCACGAGCAGTACTTC. The variable domain in full, completed from reference TRBV2 and TRBJ2-7, reads EPEVTQTPSHQVTQMGQEVILRCVPISNHLYFYWYRQILGQKVEFLVSFYNNEISEKSEIFDDQFSVERPDGSNFTLKIRSTKLEDSAMYFCASSVRGSILHEQYFGPGTRLTVT.

The chain links TRBV13 to TRBJ2-5; D is unresolved. This CDR3 contains 14 residues. Trimming removed 1 base at V and 3 bases at J, with 9 bases between. Germline CDR1 PRHDT, CDR2 FYEKMQ (reference sequence). This CDR3 is CASSLVAREETQYF. Written as DNA, the CDR3 is TGTGCCAGCAGCTTAGTCGCTAGAGAAGAGACCCAGTACTTC.

The chain has TRBV18 and TRBJ2-5, with TRBD1 identical over 8 bases. The trim removed 2 bases at V and 4 bases at J, leaving 3 bases unmatched. Germline CDR1 is KGHSH and CDR2 is LQKENI. This CDR3 contains 14 residues. The CDR3 nucleotides read TGTGCCAGCTCACCAGACAGGGGAGTAGAGACCCAGTACTTC. Amino acids: CASSPDRGVETQYF.